These 29 T cell receptor beta chains were sequenced from one sample in a study of blood T cell repertoires in COVID-19. Method: immunoSEQ multiplex PCR; TCRdb's copy keeps in-frame clones and lacks some. The top ten hold 3% to 4% of the sample, which has 240,000 or so clones, about 90% seen once. The sequencing input was PBMCs or T cells enriched from blood (not recorded which). The receptors were gathered from a woman in her forties with acute COVID-19.

This rearrangement joins TRBV6-1 to TRBJ1-4, with D perhaps TRBD1 (6 bases). The CDR3 is made up of 14 amino acids. Germline V gene sequence: CDR1 MNHNS, CDR2 SASEGT. Deletions cut 3 bases from V and 10 bases from J, with 15 bases between. The CDR3 nucleotides read TGTGCCAGCAGTGACCCGAGGGGGACGGGAAAACTGTTTTTT. It yields the protein CASSDPRGTGKLFF.

This chain uses TRBV6-5 with TRBJ2-7; 7 bases map to TRBD1. Looked up from germline, CDR1 is MNHEY and CDR2 is SVGAGI. The CDR3 has 15 amino acids. Trimming at V came to 8 bases and at J to 5 bases, leaving 15 bases not matched to a gene. CDR3 residues: CASGSHRDSVNEQYF. CDR3 in DNA: TGTGCCAGCGGCTCCCACCGGGACAGCGTCAACGAGCAGTACTTC.

CDR3 coding DNA: TGCGCCAGCAGCCAATTAGCGGGATCCTACAATGAGCAGTTCTTC. As protein: CASSQLAGSYNEQFF. This rearrangement joins TRBV4-1 to TRBJ2-1; 8 nucleotides agree with TRBD2. This CDR3 spans 15 amino acids. Trimming removed 2 bases from V and 1 base from J; junction bases left unmatched: 1. Germline CDR1 MGHRA, CDR2 YSYEKL.

This clone was detected only a few times. The chain links TRBV19 to TRBJ2-6; 9 positions match TRBD2. The length of the CDR3 is 17 residues. Germline V gene sequence: CDR1 LNHDA, CDR2 SQIVND (reference sequence). The ends lost 6 bases at V and 0 bases at J; junction bases unmatched: 6. CDR3 DNA sequence: TGTGCCAGTAGAGGAGCGGGGGGTGACTCTGGGGCCAACGTCCTGACTTTC. Protein product: CASRGAGGDSGANVLTF.

The V gene is TRBV5-1, the J gene TRBJ1-6; D is possibly TRBD1 (6 bases). Germline V gene lookup returns CDR1 SGHRS and CDR2 YFSETQ. This CDR3 is 16 amino acids long. Trimming stripped 4 bases from V and 7 bases from J, with 18 bases between. CDR3 loop: CASSPFPGQPNSPLHF. As DNA, the CDR3 is TGCGCCAGCAGCCCTTTCCCAGGACAGCCGAATTCACCCCTCCACTTT.

The CDR3 here is CASSGPGQGAFGYTF. Here the CDR3 DNA reads TGTGCCAGCAGCGGGCCGGGACAGGGGGCCTTCGGCTACACCTTC. This sequence joins TRBV7-8 and TRBJ1-2, with 12 positions matching TRBD1. Losses at the gene ends were 5 bases for V and 8 bases for J; bases not matched to a gene: 9. CDR3 size: 15 residues. The germline V gene has CDR1 SGHVS and CDR2 FQNEAQ. Based on the CDR3 plus reference TRBV7-8 and TRBJ1-2, the full variable domain is GAGVSQSPRYKVAKRGQDVALRCDPISGHVSLFWYQQALGQGPEFLTYFQNEAQLDKSGLPSDRFFAERPEGSVSTLKIQRTQQEDSAVYLCASSGPGQGAFGYTFGSGTRLTVV.

CDR3 nucleotide sequence: TGTGCTAGTGGTAAGGGACTAGCGGGAGTCTACAATGAGCAGTTCTTC. Protein sequence: CASGKGLAGVYNEQFF. The chain combines TRBV12-5 with TRBJ2-1, with TRBD2 matching 14 bases. Trimming took 5 bases from V and 3 from J; bases not matched to a gene: 3. Germline-derived CDR1 and CDR2 are LGHNT and FRNRAP. The CDR3 sequence is 16 residues long.

The chain has TRBV19 and TRBJ2-2; tentatively, D is TRBD1 (5 bases). The germline gives CDR1 LNHDA, CDR2 SQIVND (reference sequence). The CDR3 length is 14 residues. V lost 11 bases and J lost 1, with 14 bases in between. The CDR3 DNA reads TGTGCCTCACGGAGTCAGGGGAACACCGGGGAGCTGTTTTTT. It translates to CASRSQGNTGELFF.

The chain uses TRBV7-2 and TRBJ2-1; 9 bases agree with TRBD2. This CDR3 region has 15 residues. Trimming removed 1 base from V and 6 bases from J; junction bases left unmatched: 4. CDR1 SGHTA and CDR2 FQGNSA come from the germline V gene. The CDR3 DNA sequence: TGTGCCAGCAGCTTAGGCCCAGCGGGAGGCAATGAGCAGTTCTTC. Its protein product is CASSLGPAGGNEQFF.

The J gene is TRBJ2-3, the V gene TRBV2, with TRBD2 matching over 8 bases. Trimming at V came to 7 bases and at J to 0 bases, leaving 6 bases not matched to a gene. The CDR3 length is 15 residues. Germline-derived CDR1 and CDR2 are SNHLY and FYNNEI. The CDR3 DNA is TGTGCCAGCACAATGCGGGAGGCTAGCACAGATACGCAGTATTTT. Its translation is CASTMREASTDTQYF.

The V call is TRBV18, the J call TRBJ2-3, with 10 bases fitting TRBD2. The CDR3 spans 15 residues. Trimming cost V 4 bases and J 1 base; bases outside gene matches: 2. Germline V gene sequence: CDR1 KGHSH, CDR2 LQKENI. The CDR3 is CASSLGTSGTDTQYF. The CDR3 DNA is TGTGCCAGCTCACTCGGGACTAGCGGCACAGATACGCAGTATTTT.

The V call is TRBV19, the J call TRBJ2-3; TRBD1 aligns across 8 bases. The CDR3 consists of 15 residues. Trimming at V came to 4 bases and at J to 3 bases, leaving 6 bases not matched to a gene. The germline CDR1 and CDR2 sequences are LNHDA and SQIVND (reference sequence). The CDR3 sequence: CASSTAGGGTDTQYF. In DNA, the CDR3 is TGTGCCAGTAGTACCGCAGGGGGCGGGACAGATACGCAGTATTTT.

This chain connects TRBV2 to TRBJ2-1, with D perhaps matching TRBD2 (5 bases). The CDR3 contains 15 residues. The germline V gene has CDR1 SNHLY and CDR2 FYNNEI. V was cut by 7 bases and J by 3 bases, with 16 bases left in between. CDR3 sequence reads: CASTVGLSYYNEQFF. DNA for the CDR3: TGTGCCAGCACCGTAGGACTTTCTTACTACAATGAGCAGTTCTTC.

The rearrangement uses TRBV11-2 and TRBJ2-1; the match to TRBD2 covers 9 bases. The CDR3 loop spans 17 amino acids. J lost 4 bases, V lost 4 bases, and 11 bases had no gene match. From germline, CDR1 is SGHAT and CDR2 FQNNGV. The CDR3: CASSSHWGTSLYNEQFF. CDR3 sequence (DNA): TGTGCCAGCAGCTCACATTGGGGGACTAGCCTTTACAATGAGCAGTTCTTC.

CDR3 loop: CASRVGLANTGELFF. Written as DNA, the CDR3 is TGTGCCAGCAGGGTGGGGCTAGCGAACACCGGGGAGCTGTTTTTT. The V gene is TRBV5-5, the J gene TRBJ2-2; tentatively, D is TRBD1 (5 bases). Per germline, CDR1 SGHKS and CDR2 YYEKEE (reference sequence). The CDR3 has 15 amino acids. With 5 bases removed from V and 0 bases from J, the gap between germline ends came to 11 bases.

The chain links TRBV27 to TRBJ1-5; weak D call: TRBD1 (6 bases). Germline V gives CDR1 MNHEY, CDR2 SMNVEV (reference sequence). This CDR3 has 14 amino acids. The ends were cut back, 6 bases at V and 8 bases at J, with 17 bases in the middle. The CDR3 loop is CASSVQAYREPQHF. For the CDR3, the DNA is TGTGCCAGCAGCGTGCAAGCCTACAGGGAGCCCCAGCATTTT.

The chain combines TRBV2 with TRBJ2-3; D is unresolved. V lost 2 bases and J lost 8, with 11 bases in between. The CDR3 spans 13 residues. Germline V lookup: CDR1 SNHLY, CDR2 FYNNEI. The CDR3 DNA sequence: TGTGCCAGCAGTGAATACATAGAGGCTACGCAGTATTTT. Protein sequence: CASSEYIEATQYF.

The rearrangement links TRBV28 to TRBJ2-7; D call uncertain. The germline V gene encodes CDR1 MDHEN and CDR2 SYDVKM. V shed 6 bases and J shed 3 bases, with 15 bases lying between them. CDR3 length equals 14 residues. CDR3 amino acids: CASRNVPPSYEQYF. The DNA of the CDR3 is TGTGCCAGCAGGAACGTTCCCCCGAGCTACGAGCAGTACTTC.

This clone was detected only once. The chain uses TRBV28 and TRBJ1-1, with 9 bases lining up with TRBD1. The CDR3 contains 15 residues. The germline V gene encodes CDR1 MDHEN and CDR2 SYDVKM. The J segment lost 3 bases and the V segment lost 10 bases, leaving 12 bases of the junction unmatched. CDR3 region: CATRQDGTGYTEAFF. The CDR3 nucleotides read TGTGCCACCCGACAAGACGGGACAGGGTACACTGAAGCTTTCTTT.

V usage is TRBV21-1 and J usage is TRBJ2-7; the tabulated D call, TRBD2, remains unverified against the DNA. TRBV21-1 constitutes a pseudogene. The CDR3 extends over 18 amino acids. The CDR3 DNA reads TGTGCCAGCAGCAAATTAGGCGCGCGCGGGAGGGCACCGTACGAGCAGTACTTC. It codes for CASSKLGARGRAPYEQYF.

The chain recombines TRBV10-3 with TRBJ2-2, with 7 bases matching TRBD1. The CDR3 length is 15 residues. The V gene end was trimmed by 8 bases and the J gene end by 3 bases; junction bases not matched to a gene: 9. The V gene's germline CDR1 is ENHRY and CDR2 SYGVKD. This CDR3 is CAIEEDRSDTGELFF. The CDR3 DNA reads TGTGCCATCGAAGAGGACAGGTCGGACACCGGGGAGCTGTTTTTT.

The chain employs TRBV30 and TRBJ1-5, with a weak D call TRBD1 (5 bases). From germline, CDR1 is GTSNPN and CDR2 SVGIG (reference sequence). The CDR3 is 13 residues long. V lost 4 bases to trimming and J lost 2 bases, with 9 bases between them. The CDR3 protein is CAWTGQGNQPQHF. CDR3 coding DNA: TGTGCCTGGACAGGGCAGGGCAATCAGCCCCAGCATTTT.

This chain connects TRBV5-1 to TRBJ1-1, with TRBD1 as a possible D gene (6 bases). The germline CDR1 and CDR2 sequences are SGHRS and YFSETQ. CDR3 length: 16 amino acids. Deletions cut 3 bases from V and 0 bases from J, with 15 bases between. Here the CDR3 reads CASSWGPQGMNTEAFF. The DNA for the CDR3 is TGCGCCAGCAGCTGGGGCCCACAGGGAATGAACACTGAAGCTTTCTTT.

The rearrangement joins TRBV6-1 to TRBJ2-1, with D possibly being TRBD2 (6 bases). In germline, CDR1 is MNHNS, CDR2 SASEGT. The ends were cut back, 10 bases at V and 3 bases at J, with 19 bases in the middle. This CDR3 is built from 15 residues. The CDR3 here is CANRNPWRDYNEQFF. In DNA form, the CDR3 reads TGTGCCAACCGAAATCCGTGGAGGGACTACAATGAGCAGTTCTTC.

The chain recombines TRBV5-1 with TRBJ1-6; weak D call: TRBD1 (5 bases). This CDR3 is 13 amino acids long. The V and J ends lost 0 bases and 9 bases respectively, with 7 bases between them. Germline V gene data show CDR1 as SGHRS and CDR2 as YFSETQ. DNA of the CDR3: TGCGCCAGCAGCTTGGCAGGGCTTTCACCCCTCCACTTT. It translates to CASSLAGLSPLHF.

The CDR3 region is CASSWDRGETQYF. Here the CDR3 DNA reads TGTGCCAGCAGTTGGGACAGGGGAGAGACCCAGTACTTC. The chain carries TRBV25-1 and TRBJ2-5; 10 bases align to TRBD1. Germline trimming cut 5 bases from V and 4 bases from J; bases unmatched to any gene: 1. Germline CDR1 reads MGHDK; CDR2 reads SYGVNS. The CDR3 is 13 residues long.

This chain uses TRBV19 with TRBJ1-5; tentative D call: TRBD1 (6 bases). V was shortened by 8 bases and J by 5 bases, with 10 bases between the two germline ends. Germline CDR1 and CDR2: LNHDA and SQIVND (reference sequence). The CDR3 sequence is 12 residues long. CDR3 nucleotide sequence: TGTGCCAGTCGTAAGGGGGATCAGCCCCAGCATTTT. Its protein product is CASRKGDQPQHF.

The V gene is TRBV25-1, the J gene TRBJ1-2; no clear D gene. The CDR3 sequence is 14 residues long. Germline CDR1 MGHDK, CDR2 SYGVNS. V was cut by 2 bases and J by 4 bases, with 11 bases left in between. The CDR3 here is CASSETGNLYGYTF. The CDR3 DNA sequence: TGTGCCAGCAGTGAAACCGGGAATCTCTATGGCTACACCTTC.

This chain's CDR3 is CASSLAGGDTGELFF. In nucleotides, the CDR3 is TGTGCCAGCAGCTTAGCGGGAGGTGACACCGGGGAGCTGTTTTTT. The J gene is TRBJ2-2, the V gene TRBV7-3, with 8 nucleotides matching TRBD2. V shed 2 bases, J shed 3 bases, and the junction held 2 bases outside the gene matches. The CDR3 loop spans 15 amino acids. The germline V gene has CDR1 SGHTA and CDR2 FQGTGA.